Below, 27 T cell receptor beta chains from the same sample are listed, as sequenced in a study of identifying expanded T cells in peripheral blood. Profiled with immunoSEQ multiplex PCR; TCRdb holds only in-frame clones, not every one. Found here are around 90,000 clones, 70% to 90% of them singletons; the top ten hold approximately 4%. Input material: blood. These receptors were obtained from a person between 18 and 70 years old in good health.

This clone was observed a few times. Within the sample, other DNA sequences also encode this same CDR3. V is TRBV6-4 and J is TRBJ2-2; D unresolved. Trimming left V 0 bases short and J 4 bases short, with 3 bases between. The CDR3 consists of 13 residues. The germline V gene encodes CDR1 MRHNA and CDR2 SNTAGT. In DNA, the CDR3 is TGTGCCAGCAGTGACTCTAGCACCGGGGAGCTGTTTTTT. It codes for CASSDSSTGELFF.

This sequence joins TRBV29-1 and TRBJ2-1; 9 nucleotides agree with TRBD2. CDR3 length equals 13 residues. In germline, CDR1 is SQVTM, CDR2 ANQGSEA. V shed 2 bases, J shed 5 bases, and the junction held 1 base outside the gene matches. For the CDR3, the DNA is TGCAGCGTTGAATTAGCGGGGGACAATGAGCAGTTCTTC. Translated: CSVELAGDNEQFF.

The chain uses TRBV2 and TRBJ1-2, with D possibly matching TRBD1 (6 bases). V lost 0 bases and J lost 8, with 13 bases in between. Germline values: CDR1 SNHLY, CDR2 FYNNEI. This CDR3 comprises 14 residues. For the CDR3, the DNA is TGTGCCAGCAGTGAAGCGGACGGGGGCTGGGGCTACACCTTC. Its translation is CASSEADGGWGYTF.

CDR3 region: CAISPGVRGYTF. The CDR3 nucleotides read TGTGCCATCAGCCCAGGGGTTCGGGGCTACACCTTC. The chain recombines TRBV10-3 with TRBJ1-2; a weak D match, TRBD1 (6 bases). Trimming left V 6 bases short and J 8 bases short, with 13 bases between. The CDR3 consists of 12 residues. Germline loops: CDR1 ENHRY, CDR2 SYGVKD.

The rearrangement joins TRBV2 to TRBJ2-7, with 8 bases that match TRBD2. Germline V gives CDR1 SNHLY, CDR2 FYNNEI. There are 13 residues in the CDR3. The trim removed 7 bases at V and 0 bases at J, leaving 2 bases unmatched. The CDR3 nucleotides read TGTGCCAGCATGAGCGGGAGCTCCTACGAGCAGTACTTC. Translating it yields CASMSGSSYEQYF. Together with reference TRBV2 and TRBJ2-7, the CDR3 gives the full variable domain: EPEVTQTPSHQVTQMGQEVILRCVPISNHLYFYWYRQILGQKVEFLVSFYNNEISEKSEIFDDQFSVERPDGSNFTLKIRSTKLEDSAMYFCASMSGSSYEQYFGPGTRLTVT.

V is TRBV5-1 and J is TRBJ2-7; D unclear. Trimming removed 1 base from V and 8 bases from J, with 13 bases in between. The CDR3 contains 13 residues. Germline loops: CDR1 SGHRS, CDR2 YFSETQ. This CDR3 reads CASSLPGRPQQYF. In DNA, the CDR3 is TGCGCCAGCAGCTTGCCGGGCAGGCCACAGCAGTACTTC. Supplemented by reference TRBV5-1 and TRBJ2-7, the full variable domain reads KAGVTQTPRYLIKTRGQQVTLSCSPISGHRSVSWYQQTPGQGLQFLFEYFSETQRNKGNFPGRFSGRQFSNSRSEMNVSTLELGDSALYLCASSLPGRPQQYFGPGTRLTVT.

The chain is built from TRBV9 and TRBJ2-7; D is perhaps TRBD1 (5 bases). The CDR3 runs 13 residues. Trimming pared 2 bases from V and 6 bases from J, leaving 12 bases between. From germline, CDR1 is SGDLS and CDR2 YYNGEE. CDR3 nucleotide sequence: TGTGCCAGCAGCGTCGACGACAGAGGCGAGCAGTACTTC. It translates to CASSVDDRGEQYF.

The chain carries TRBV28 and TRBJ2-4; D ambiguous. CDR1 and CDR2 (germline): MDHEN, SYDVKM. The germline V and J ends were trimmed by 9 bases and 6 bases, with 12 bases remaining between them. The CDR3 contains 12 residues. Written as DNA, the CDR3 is TGTGCCAGTTTCGACGCCCTAAACATTCAGTACTTC. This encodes CASFDALNIQYF. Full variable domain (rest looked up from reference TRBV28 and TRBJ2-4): DVKVTQSSRYLVKRTGEKVFLECVQDMDHENMFWYRQDPGLGLRLIYFSYDVKMKEKGDIPEGYSVSREKKERFSLILESASTNQTSMYLCASFDALNIQYFGAGTRLSVL.

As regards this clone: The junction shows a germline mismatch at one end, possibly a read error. As DNA, the CDR3 is TGTGCCAGCAGTTACTCTGGGACCGAAAATCGGTACTTC. It is translated as CASSYSGTENRYF. This chain joins TRBV6-4 and TRBJ2-7; D may match TRBD1 or TRBD2 (5 bases each). The CDR3 has 13 residues. The germline CDR1 and CDR2 sequences are MRHNA and SNTAGT.

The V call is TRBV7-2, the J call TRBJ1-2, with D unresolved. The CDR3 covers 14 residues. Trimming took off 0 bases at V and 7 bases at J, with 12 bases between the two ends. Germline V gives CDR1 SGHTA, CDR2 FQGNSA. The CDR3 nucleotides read TGTGCCAGCAGCTTAGCGACTGTCAAACGTGGCTACACCTTC. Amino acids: CASSLATVKRGYTF.

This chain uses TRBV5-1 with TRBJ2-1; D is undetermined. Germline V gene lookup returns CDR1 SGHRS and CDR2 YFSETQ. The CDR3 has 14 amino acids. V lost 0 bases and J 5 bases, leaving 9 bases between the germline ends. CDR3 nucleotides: TGCGCCAGCAGCTTGGTAGCTACAGACAATGAGCAGTTCTTC. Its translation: CASSLVATDNEQFF.

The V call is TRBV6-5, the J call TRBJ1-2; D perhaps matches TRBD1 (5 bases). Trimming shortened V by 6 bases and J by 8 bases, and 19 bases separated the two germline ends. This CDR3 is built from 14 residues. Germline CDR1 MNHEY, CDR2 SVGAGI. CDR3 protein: CASSLSGTLGGYTF. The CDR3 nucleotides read TGTGCCAGCAGCCTATCCGGGACCCTTGGGGGCTACACCTTC.

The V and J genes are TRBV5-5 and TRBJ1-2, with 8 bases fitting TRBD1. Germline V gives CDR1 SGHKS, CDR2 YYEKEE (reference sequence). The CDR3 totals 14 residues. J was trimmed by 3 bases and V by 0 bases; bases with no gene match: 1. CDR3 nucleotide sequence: TGTGCCAGCAGCTTGGGACAGGGGTACTATGGCTACACCTTC. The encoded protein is CASSLGQGYYGYTF.

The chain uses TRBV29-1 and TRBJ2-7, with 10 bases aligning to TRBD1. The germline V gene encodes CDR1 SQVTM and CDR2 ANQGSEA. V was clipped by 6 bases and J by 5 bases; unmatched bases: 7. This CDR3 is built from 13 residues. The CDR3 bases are TGCAGCGTCGGGGGACAGGGGACGGACGAGCAGTACTTC. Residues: CSVGGQGTDEQYF.

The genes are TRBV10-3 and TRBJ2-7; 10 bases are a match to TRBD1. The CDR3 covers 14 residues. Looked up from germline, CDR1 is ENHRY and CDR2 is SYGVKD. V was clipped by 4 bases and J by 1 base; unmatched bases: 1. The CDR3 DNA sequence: TGTGCCATCAGTGTGGGACAGGGGTCCTACGAGCAGTACTTC. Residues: CAISVGQGSYEQYF.

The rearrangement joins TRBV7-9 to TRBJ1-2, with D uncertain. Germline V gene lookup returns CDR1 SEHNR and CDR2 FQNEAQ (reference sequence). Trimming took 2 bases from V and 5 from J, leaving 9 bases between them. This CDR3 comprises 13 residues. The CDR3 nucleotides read TGTGCCAGCAGCTTAACAGACTCTTATGGCTACACCTTC. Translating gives CASSLTDSYGYTF.

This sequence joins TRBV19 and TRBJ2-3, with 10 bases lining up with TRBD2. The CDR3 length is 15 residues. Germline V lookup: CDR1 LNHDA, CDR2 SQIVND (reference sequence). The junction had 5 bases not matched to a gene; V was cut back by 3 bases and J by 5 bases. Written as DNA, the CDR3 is TGTGCCAGTAGTATTGGGACTAGCGTAAGAGATACGCAGTATTTT. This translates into CASSIGTSVRDTQYF. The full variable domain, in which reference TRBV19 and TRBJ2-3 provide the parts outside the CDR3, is DGGITQSPKYLFRKEGQNVTLSCEQNLNHDAMYWYRQDPGQGLRLIYYSQIVNDFQKGDIAEGYSVSREKKESFPLTVTSAQKNPTAFYLCASSIGTSVRDTQYFGPGTRLTVL.

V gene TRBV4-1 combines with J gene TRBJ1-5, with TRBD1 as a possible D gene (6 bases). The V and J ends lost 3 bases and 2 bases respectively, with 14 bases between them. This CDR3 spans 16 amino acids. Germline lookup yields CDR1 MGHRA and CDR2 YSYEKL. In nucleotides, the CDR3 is TGCGCCAGCAGCCAGGGTCATCCAGGGGGCAATCAGCCCCAGCATTTT. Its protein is CASSQGHPGGNQPQHF.

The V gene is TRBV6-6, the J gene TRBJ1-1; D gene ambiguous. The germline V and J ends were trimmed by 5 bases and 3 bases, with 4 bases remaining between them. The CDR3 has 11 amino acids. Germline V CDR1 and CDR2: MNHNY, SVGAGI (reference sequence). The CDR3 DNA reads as TGTGCCAGCAGTAGGGACACTGAAGCTTTCTTT. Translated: CASSRDTEAFF.

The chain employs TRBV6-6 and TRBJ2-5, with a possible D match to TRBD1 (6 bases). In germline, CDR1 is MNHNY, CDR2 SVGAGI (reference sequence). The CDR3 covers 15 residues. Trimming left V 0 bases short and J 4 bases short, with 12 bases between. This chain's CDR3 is CASSYSDARGETQYF. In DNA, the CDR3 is TGTGCCAGCAGTTACTCAGACGCCAGGGGAGAGACCCAGTACTTC.

In DNA, the CDR3 is TGTGCCAGCAGTTTTAGCGGGAGGACCTACGAGCAGTACTTC. Translating gives CASSFSGRTYEQYF. The chain uses TRBV28 and TRBJ2-7, with 10 bases fitting TRBD2. The CDR3 length is 14 residues. Germline CDR1 is MDHEN and CDR2 is SYDVKM. The V and J ends lost 3 bases and 2 bases, in that order; junction bases with no gene match: 1.

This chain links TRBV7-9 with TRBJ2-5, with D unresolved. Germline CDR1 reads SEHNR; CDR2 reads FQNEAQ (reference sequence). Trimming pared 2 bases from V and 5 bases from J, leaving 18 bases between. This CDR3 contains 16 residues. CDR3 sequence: CASSLLGPTGRETQYF. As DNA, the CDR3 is TGTGCCAGCAGCTTACTAGGGCCGACTGGAAGGGAGACCCAGTACTTC. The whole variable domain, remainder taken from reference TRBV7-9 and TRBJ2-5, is DTGVSQNPRHKITKRGQNVTFRCDPISEHNRLYWYRQTLGQGPEFLTYFQNEAQLEKSRLLSDRFSAERPKGSFSTLEIQRTEQGDSAMYLCASSLLGPTGRETQYFGPGTRLLVL.

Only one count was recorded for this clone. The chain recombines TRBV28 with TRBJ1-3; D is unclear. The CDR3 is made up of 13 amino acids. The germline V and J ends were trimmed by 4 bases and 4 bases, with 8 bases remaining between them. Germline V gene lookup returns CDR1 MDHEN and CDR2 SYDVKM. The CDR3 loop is CASSSSAGNTIYF. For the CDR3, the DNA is TGTGCCAGCAGTTCCTCTGCCGGAAACACCATATATTTT.

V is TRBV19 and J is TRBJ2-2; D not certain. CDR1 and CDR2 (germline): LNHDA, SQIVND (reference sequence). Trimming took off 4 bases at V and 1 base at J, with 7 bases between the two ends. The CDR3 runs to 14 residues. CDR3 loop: CASSTHLNTGELFF. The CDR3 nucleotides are TGTGCCAGTAGTACACATTTGAACACCGGGGAGCTGTTTTTT.

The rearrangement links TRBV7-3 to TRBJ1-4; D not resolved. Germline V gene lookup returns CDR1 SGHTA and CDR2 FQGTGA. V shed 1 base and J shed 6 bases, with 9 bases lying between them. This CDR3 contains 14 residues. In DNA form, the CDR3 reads TGTGCCAGCAGCTTAAGCCGTCAGGATGAAAAACTGTTTTTT. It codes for CASSLSRQDEKLFF.

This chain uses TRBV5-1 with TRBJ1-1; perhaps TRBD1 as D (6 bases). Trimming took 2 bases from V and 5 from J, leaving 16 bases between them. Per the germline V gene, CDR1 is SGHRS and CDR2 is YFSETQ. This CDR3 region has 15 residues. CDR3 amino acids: CASSFSAGAGTEAFF. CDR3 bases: TGCGCCAGCAGCTTTTCGGCAGGGGCCGGAACTGAAGCTTTCTTT.

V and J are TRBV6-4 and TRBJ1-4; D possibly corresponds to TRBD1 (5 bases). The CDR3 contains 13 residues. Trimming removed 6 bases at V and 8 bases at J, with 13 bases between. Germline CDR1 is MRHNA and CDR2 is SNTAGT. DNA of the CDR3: TGTGCCAGCAGCGAGGGGCCGTGGGAAAAACTGTTTTTT. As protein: CASSEGPWEKLFF.